This T cell receptor (beta chain) emerged from a study of blood T cell repertoires in COVID-19 (dated by TCRdb to the early 2020s). Study-level background: The collaborator samples originated in the United States, Italy and Spain and spanned the acute and convalescent phases of COVID-19. The material from the prospective study consisted of cDNA or gDNA derived from T cells, B-cell-depleted T cells, or PBMCs. The dataset comprised deeply sampled blood TCRbeta repertoires from subjects exposed to, actively infected with, or recovered from COVID-19. The repertoires were released in a freely available public database intended as a resource for research on the immune response to SARS-CoV-2. Samples came from the ongoing ImmuneRACE study (first 160 participants) plus 1,254 subjects from 6 global collaborators. A de-identified subject ID, COVID-19 status, age in years and sex were almost always included in the sample metadata. HLA class I and class II types, where available, came from metadata supplied by the sample provider rather than from assay-based typing. The study at large found these results: How much clinical and demographic metadata was included differed by source and by participant, and the metadata was provided uncurated.

The germline V gene yields KGHDR for CDR1 and SFDVKD for CDR2. Inclusive of the bounding cysteine and phenylalanine, the CDR3 is 13 residues long. CDR3 DNA only is kept here, 39 bases in frame from base 1. V gives up 5 bases and J gives up 0 bases, and the segment between their germline ends measures 5 bases. As regards this clone: Its binding antigen is unknown. Base qualities are not recorded, but no much larger clone differs from it by a single base.

TCRbeta CDR3 regions were amplified from genomic DNA by means of the immunoSEQ Assay, a bias-controlled multiplex PCR. Processing in the source paper ran as follows. Within the assay, amplification of reference gene primers was used to estimate how many nucleated cells each sample contained. Sequence reads were collapsed and filtered to measure the absolute abundance of every unique TCRbeta CDR3 rearrangement. For each sample, productive Simpson clonality was calculated as the square root of Simpson's diversity index over productive rearrangements. Imported from immuneACCESS, the table was reduced by TCRdb to in-frame sequences with V and J called. These copies leave out some clones; in studies compared against another copy, an unresolved V gene accounts for under half, and the cause of the remainder is not known. V and J calls and clone size follow that table, whereas D and trimming were derived from the DNA. This sample holds roughly 200,000 clones; approximately 85% were observed only once. The ten biggest clones cover 6.2% of the sample.

Participants in the prospective study were aged roughly 18 to 95 years, lived in 24 United States geographic areas, and enrolled through a virtual design. In the prospective study, participants were assigned to cohorts based on the clinical history participants reported in a screening survey and a study questionnaire. Recovered participants in ImmuneRACE Cohort 3 were defined as having two consecutive negative NP/OP PCR tests, clearance from a healthcare professional, or resolution of symptoms. Mobile phlebotomists in the prospective study collected whole blood, serum and a nasopharyngeal or oropharyngeal swab from every participant. Prospective study participants could optionally give additional blood draws and questionnaires over a roughly 2-month period. Before DNA extraction, prospective study blood samples were shipped either frozen or at room temperature.

This clonotype was obtained from a man aged 35-49 years who had recovered from COVID-19. Recombination joined TRBV24-1 with TRBJ2-3; TRBD2 could be the D gene, as 5 bases match. Sequenced input: PBMCs or T cells enriched from blood (not recorded which). CDR3 protein: CATSGTSTDTQYF. Read as DNA, the sequence is TGTGCCACCAGTGGGACTAGCACAGATACGCAGTATTTT.